What follows are 2 T cell receptor beta chains derived from one specimen sequenced in a study of beta chain features in type 1 diabetes. Of the isolated RNA, all was reverse transcribed, and so the sequenced material was expressed TCRB transcripts. The method was immunoSEQ multiplex PCR; TCRdb's version includes in-frame clones alone and lacks a portion of them. The sample contains some 360,000 clones, around 20% of which appear only once. Specimen: naive CD4+ T cells from blood. The receptors derive from a woman under 30 in good health.

The gene calls are TRBV15 and TRBJ2-1; 12 bases align to TRBD2. The length of the CDR3 is 14 residues. Germline CDR1 LNHNV, CDR2 YYDKDF (reference sequence). V was clipped by 6 bases and J by 6 bases; unmatched bases: 3. The CDR3 region has the DNA TGTGCCACCAGGACTAGCGGGGGATCCAATGAGCAGTTCTTC. Protein product: CATRTSGGSNEQFF.

The rearrangement joins TRBV5-1 to TRBJ2-5; weak D call: TRBD2 (6 bases). V lost 0 bases, J lost 2 bases, and 8 bases lay in between. Germline V gene sequence: CDR1 SGHRS, CDR2 YFSETQ. There are 14 residues in the CDR3. CDR3 region: CASSLGGLQETQYF. The CDR3 nucleotides read TGCGCCAGCAGCTTGGGGGGACTTCAAGAGACCCAGTACTTC. Together with reference TRBV5-1 and TRBJ2-5, the CDR3 gives the full variable domain: KAGVTQTPRYLIKTRGQQVTLSCSPISGHRSVSWYQQTPGQGLQFLFEYFSETQRNKGNFPGRFSGRQFSNSRSEMNVSTLELGDSALYLCASSLGGLQETQYFGPGTRLLVL.